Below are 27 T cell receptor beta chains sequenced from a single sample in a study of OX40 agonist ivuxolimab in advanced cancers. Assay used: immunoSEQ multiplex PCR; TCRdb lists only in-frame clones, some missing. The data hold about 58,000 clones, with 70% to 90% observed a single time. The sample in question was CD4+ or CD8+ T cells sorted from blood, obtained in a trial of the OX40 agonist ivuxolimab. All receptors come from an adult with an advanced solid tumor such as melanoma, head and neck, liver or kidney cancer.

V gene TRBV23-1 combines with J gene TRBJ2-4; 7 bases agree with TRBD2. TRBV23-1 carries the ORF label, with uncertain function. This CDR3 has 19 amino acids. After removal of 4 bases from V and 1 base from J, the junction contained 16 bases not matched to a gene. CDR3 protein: CASSPPGGGGYFAKNIQYF. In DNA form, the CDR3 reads TGCGCCAGCAGTCCCCCCGGCGGGGGAGGGTACTTCGCCAAAAACATTCAGTACTTC.

DNA for the CDR3: TGTGCCTGGAGCCTCTCCGGCGGGCCCTACAATGAGCAGTTCTTC. Translation: CAWSLSGGPYNEQFF. This sequence joins TRBV30 and TRBJ2-1; the D gene is possibly TRBD2 (5 bases). The CDR3 extends over 15 amino acids. Germline CDR1 and CDR2: GTSNPN and SVGIG (reference sequence). The germline V and J ends were trimmed by 3 bases and 2 bases, with 14 bases remaining between them.

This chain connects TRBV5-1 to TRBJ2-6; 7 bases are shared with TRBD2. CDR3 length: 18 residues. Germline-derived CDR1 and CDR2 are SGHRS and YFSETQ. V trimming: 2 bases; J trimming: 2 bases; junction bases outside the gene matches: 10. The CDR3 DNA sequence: TGCGCCAGCAGCTTAGTGTCTGTGGCGGGGGCTGGGGCCAACGTCCTGACTTTC. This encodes CASSLVSVAGAGANVLTF.

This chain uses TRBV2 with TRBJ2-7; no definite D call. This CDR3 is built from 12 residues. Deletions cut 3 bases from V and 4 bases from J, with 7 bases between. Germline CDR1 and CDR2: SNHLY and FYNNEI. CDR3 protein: CASSEWGYEQYF. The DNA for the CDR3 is TGTGCCAGCAGTGAGTGGGGTTACGAGCAGTACTTC.

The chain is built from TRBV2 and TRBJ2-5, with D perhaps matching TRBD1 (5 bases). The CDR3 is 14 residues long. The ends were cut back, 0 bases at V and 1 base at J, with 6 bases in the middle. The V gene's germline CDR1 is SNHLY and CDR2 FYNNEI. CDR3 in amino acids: CASSEADIQETQYF. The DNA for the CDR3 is TGTGCCAGCAGTGAAGCGGACATCCAAGAGACCCAGTACTTC.

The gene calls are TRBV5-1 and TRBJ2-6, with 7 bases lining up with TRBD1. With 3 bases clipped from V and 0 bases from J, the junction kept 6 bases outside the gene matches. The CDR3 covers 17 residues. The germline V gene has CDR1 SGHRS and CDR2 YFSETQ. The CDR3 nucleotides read TGCGCCAGCAGCTCCCGACAGGGTGTCTCTGGGGCCAACGTCCTGACTTTC. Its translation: CASSSRQGVSGANVLTF.

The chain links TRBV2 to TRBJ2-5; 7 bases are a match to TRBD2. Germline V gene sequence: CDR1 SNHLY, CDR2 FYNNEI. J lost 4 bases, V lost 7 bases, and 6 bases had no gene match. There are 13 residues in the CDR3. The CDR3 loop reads CASNTGLVETQYF. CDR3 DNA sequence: TGTGCCAGCAATACAGGACTAGTAGAGACCCAGTACTTC.

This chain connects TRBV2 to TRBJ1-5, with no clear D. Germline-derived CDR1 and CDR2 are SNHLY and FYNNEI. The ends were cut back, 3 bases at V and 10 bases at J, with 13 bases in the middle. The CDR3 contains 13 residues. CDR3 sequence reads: CASSDNGLIPQHF. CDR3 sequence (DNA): TGTGCCAGCAGTGACAACGGTCTTATACCCCAGCATTTT.

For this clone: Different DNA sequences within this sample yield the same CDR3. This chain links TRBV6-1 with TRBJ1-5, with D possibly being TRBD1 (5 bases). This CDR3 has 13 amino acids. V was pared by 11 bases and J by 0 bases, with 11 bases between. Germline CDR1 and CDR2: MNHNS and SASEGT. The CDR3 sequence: CAGGDRSNQPQHF. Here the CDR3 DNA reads TGTGCCGGAGGGGATCGTAGCAATCAGCCCCAGCATTTT.

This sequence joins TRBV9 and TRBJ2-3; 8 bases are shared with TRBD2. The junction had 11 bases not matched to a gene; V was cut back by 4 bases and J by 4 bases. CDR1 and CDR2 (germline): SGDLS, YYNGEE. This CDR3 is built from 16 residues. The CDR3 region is CASSPRGREAADTQYF. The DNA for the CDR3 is TGTGCCAGCAGCCCTAGAGGGCGGGAGGCGGCAGATACGCAGTATTTT.

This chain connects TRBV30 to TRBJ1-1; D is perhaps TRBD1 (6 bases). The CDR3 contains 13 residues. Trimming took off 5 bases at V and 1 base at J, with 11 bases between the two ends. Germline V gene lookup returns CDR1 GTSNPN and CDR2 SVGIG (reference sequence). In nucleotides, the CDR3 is TGTGCCTGGGGATTACAGGGGAACACTGAAGCTTTCTTT. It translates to CAWGLQGNTEAFF.

CDR3 sequence reads: CAISLRTGDNEQFF. The DNA for the CDR3 is TGTGCCATCAGTCTCCGCACAGGGGACAATGAGCAGTTCTTC. The chain has TRBV10-3 and TRBJ2-1; TRBD1 matches at 7 bases. The CDR3 runs 14 residues. V was clipped by 5 bases and J by 5 bases; unmatched bases: 6. Germline V gene lookup returns CDR1 ENHRY and CDR2 SYGVKD.

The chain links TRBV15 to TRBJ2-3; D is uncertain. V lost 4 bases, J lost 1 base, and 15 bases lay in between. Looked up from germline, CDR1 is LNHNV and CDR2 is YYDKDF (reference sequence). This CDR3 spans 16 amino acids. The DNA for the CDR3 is TGTGCCACCAGCACCCTTCTTTCGGTCGGCACAGATACGCAGTATTTT. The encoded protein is CATSTLLSVGTDTQYF.

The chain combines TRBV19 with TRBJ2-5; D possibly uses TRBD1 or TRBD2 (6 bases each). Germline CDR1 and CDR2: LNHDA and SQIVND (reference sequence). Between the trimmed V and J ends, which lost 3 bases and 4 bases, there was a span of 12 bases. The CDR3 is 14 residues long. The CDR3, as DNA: TGTGCCAGTAGTATTGGAGGGGGTGGAGAGACCCAGTACTTC. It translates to CASSIGGGGETQYF.

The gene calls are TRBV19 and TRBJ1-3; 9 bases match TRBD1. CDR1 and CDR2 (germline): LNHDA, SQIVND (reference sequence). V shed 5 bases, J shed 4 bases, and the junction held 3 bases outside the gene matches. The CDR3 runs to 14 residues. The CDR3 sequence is CASSGDRVGNTIYF. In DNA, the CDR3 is TGTGCCAGTAGTGGGGACAGGGTCGGAAACACCATATATTTT.

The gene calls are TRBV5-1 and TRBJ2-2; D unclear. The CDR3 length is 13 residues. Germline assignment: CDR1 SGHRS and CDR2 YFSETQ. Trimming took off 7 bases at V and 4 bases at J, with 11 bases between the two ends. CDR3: CASSAVVTGELFF. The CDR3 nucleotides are TGCGCCAGCTCCGCGGTAGTCACCGGGGAGCTGTTTTTT.

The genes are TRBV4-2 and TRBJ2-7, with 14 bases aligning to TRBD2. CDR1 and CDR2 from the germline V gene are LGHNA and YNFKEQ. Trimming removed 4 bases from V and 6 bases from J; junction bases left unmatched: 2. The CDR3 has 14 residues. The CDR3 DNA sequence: TGTGCCAGCAGCCCGGGACTAGCGGGAGCCGAGCAGTACTTC. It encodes CASSPGLAGAEQYF.

CDR3 bases: TGTGCCAGCAGTTCGACAGGGGGCGGCGAGCAGTACTTC. Translation: CASSSTGGGEQYF. The chain couples TRBV6-6 to TRBJ2-7; 10 nucleotides agree with TRBD1. The CDR3 is made up of 13 amino acids. J gave up 6 bases and V 4 bases, and 3 bases lay outside the gene matches. The germline gives CDR1 MNHNY, CDR2 SVGAGI (reference sequence).

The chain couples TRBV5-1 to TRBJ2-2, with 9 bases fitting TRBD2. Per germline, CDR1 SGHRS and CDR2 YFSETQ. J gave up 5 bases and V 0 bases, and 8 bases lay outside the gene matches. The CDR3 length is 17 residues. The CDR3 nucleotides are TGCGCCAGCAGCTTGGAAGGTAGCGGGAGTCGTACCGGGGAGCTGTTTTTT. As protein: CASSLEGSGSRTGELFF.

CDR3 sequence reads: CASRPGGLGLNEQFF. DNA of the CDR3: TGTGCCAGCAGGCCGGGGGGACTAGGGTTGAATGAGCAGTTCTTC. This rearrangement joins TRBV13 to TRBJ2-1; 8 positions agree with TRBD2. The CDR3 extends over 15 amino acids. After removal of 6 bases from V and 7 bases from J, the junction contained 11 bases not matched to a gene. The germline CDR1 and CDR2 sequences are PRHDT and FYEKMQ (reference sequence).

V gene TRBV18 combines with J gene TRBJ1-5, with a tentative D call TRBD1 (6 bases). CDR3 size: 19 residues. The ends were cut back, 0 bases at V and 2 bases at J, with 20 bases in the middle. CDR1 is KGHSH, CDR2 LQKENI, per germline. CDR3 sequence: CASSPPMEQGGGRNQPQHF. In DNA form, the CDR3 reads TGTGCCAGCTCACCACCGATGGAACAGGGAGGTGGTCGCAATCAGCCCCAGCATTTT.

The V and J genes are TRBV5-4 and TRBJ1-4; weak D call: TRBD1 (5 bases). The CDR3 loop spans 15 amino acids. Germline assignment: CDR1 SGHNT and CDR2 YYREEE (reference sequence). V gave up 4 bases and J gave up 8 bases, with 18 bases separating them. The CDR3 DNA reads TGTGCCAGCAGCGGAACCGGGACTCCCGGAGAAAAACTGTTTTTT. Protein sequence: CASSGTGTPGEKLFF.

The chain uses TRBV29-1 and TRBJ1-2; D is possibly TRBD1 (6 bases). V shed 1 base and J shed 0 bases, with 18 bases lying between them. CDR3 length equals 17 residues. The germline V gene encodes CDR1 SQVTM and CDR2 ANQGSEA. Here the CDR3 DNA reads TGCAGCGTTGAAGCATCAGGACAGCACTTAGCTAACTATGGCTACACCTTC. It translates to CSVEASGQHLANYGYTF.

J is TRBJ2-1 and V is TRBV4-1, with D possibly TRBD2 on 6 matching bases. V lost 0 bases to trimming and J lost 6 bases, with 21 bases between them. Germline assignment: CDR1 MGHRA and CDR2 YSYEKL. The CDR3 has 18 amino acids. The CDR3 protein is CASSQDPPSAQRGNEQFF. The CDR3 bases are TGCGCCAGCAGCCAAGATCCCCCTAGCGCTCAGAGGGGCAATGAGCAGTTCTTC.

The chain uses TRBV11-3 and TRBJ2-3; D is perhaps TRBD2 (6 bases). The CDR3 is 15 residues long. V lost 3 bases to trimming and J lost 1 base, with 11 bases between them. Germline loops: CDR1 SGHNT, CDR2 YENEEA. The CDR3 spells CASSLFGSGTDTQYF. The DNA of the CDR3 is TGTGCCAGCAGCTTGTTCGGGAGCGGCACAGATACGCAGTATTTT.

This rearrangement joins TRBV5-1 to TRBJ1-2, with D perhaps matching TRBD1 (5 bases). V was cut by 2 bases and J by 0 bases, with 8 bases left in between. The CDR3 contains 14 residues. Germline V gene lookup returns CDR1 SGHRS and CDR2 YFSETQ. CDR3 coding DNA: TGCGCCAGCAGCTTTCAGGGAGCTAACTATGGCTACACCTTC. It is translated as CASSFQGANYGYTF.

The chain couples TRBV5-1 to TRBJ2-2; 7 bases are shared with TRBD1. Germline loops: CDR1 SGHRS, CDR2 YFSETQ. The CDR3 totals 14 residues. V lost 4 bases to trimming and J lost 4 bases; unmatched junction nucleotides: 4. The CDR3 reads CASSPGQSTGELFF. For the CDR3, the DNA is TGCGCCAGCAGCCCGGGACAGTCCACCGGGGAGCTGTTTTTT.